The text below deals with one T cell receptor (beta chain). This clone was counted once. Its antigen target is currently unknown. One base away there is no much larger clone; base qualities are not given. TCRbeta CDR3 regions were amplified from genomic DNA by means of the immunoSEQ Assay, a bias-controlled multiplex PCR. In the authors' own workflow: The number of nucleated cells in each sample was estimated by amplification of reference gene primers within the assay. To quantify the absolute abundance of each unique TCRbeta CDR3 rearrangement, sequence reads were collapsed and filtered. For each sample, productive Simpson clonality was calculated as the square root of Simpson's diversity index across productive rearrangements. What TCRdb holds here is the immuneACCESS table cut down to in-frame rearrangements. Part of the clones is not present; checked against another copy, under half of the missing clones reflect an unresolved V gene, and the others are unexplained. V and J calls and clone size are copied from that table; D and trimming were computed from the DNA. The sample profile shows around 140,000 clones; around 90% of them were found once. The leading ten clones occupy 1.7% of the sample.

The data originate from a study of blood T cell repertoires in COVID-19 (dated by TCRdb to about 2020). With respect to the entire study: Samples from collaborators originated in the United States, Italy and Spain and spanned both the acute and convalescent phases of COVID-19. The prospective study material was composed of cDNA or gDNA derived from T cells, B-cell-depleted T cells, or PBMCs. Deeply sampled blood TCRbeta repertoires from subjects exposed to, actively infected with, or recovered from COVID-19 were included in the dataset. The repertoires were released in a freely available public database intended as a resource for research on the immune response to SARS-CoV-2. The samples were drawn from two sources: the first 160 participants of the ongoing ImmuneRACE study, and fewer than 1,500 subjects contributed by 6 global collaborators. Sample metadata almost always included a de-identified subject ID, COVID-19 status, age in years and sex. Where HLA class I and class II types were available, the types were taken from metadata supplied by the sample provider, not from assay-based typing.

As encoded in the germline V gene (reference sequence), CDR1 is LNHDA while CDR2 is SQIVND. At the junction V is shortened by 5 bases and J by 7 bases; bases outside the gene matches: 8. Including the terminal cysteine and phenylalanine, the CDR3 comprises 14 residues. Of the read, only the CDR3 DNA is kept; its 42 bases are in frame from base 1. What the authors observed across the whole study: Clinical and demographic metadata were provided uncurated, with the amount varying by source and participant.

Collaborating institutions collected whole blood in K2EDTA tubes following their own protocols. For TCRbeta analysis, collaborator samples were shipped as frozen whole blood, as isolated PBMCs, or as DNA extracted from either sample type. The origin of this receptor is a woman between 45 and 65 years old with acute or convalescent COVID-19. The receptor chain draws on TRBV19 and TRBJ2-1; TRBD1 lines up with 7 middle nucleotides. The sample was peripheral blood. The sequenced DNA is TGTGCCAGTAGTTATAATAACAGGGGTAATGAGCAGTTCTTC. Translated, it gives CASSYNNRGNEQFF.